This section outlines one T cell receptor (beta chain) sequence together with its context. The target antigen is unknown. These data originate in a study of blood T cells in healthy people across ages. Study-level points and caveats: Relative to aged donors, long-lived donors carried more naive CD4+ cells and displayed higher diversity. Roughly linearly, TCR beta diversity per million T cells fell as age increased.

It was with a sample-barcoded 5' primer and a J-beta primer mix that a second PCR of about 6 to 12 cycles was run. TCRdb itself ran the 5' RACE reads through MiXCR, one entry per CDR3 protein. The sample records over 1,200,000 distinct CDR3 sequences, approximately 59% being singletons. Trimming took 3 bases from V and 7 from J, leaving 23 bases between them. Germline CDR1 SGHRS, CDR2 YFSETQ. The CDR3 has 17 amino acids. All donors came from Russia, were Caucasian and healthy, and spanned ages about 6 to 90. Collection of 8.5 to 10 milliliters of peripheral blood was performed for each donor. This sequence originates from a man younger than 35 in good health. The material sequenced was blood. The chain joins TRBV5-1 to TRBJ2-1, with no clear D. The CDR3 loop is CASSYGRLRTDKNEQFF. The DNA of the CDR3 is TGCGCCAGCAGCTATGGCCGTTTGAGGACCGATAAAAATGAGCAGTTCTTC.